Detailed here is one TCR beta chain. Its specificity is unknown. The repertoire was sequenced with immunoSEQ multiplex PCR; TCRdb's copy has only in-frame clones and lacks some. The repertoire holds tens of thousands of clones, with about 87% as singletons. The record originates from a study of OX40 agonist ivuxolimab in advanced cancers. Findings and caveats of the study: The work left the antigen specificity of expanded peripheral T cells undetermined.

This CDR3 region has 11 residues. Germline V gives CDR1 ENHRY, CDR2 SYGVKD. The V gene lost 10 bases and the J gene lost 8 bases, with 12 bases spanning the gap. Autoimmune disease history or systemic immunosuppression excluded patients. Blood got drawn at baseline, again on cycle 4 day 1, and then on cycle 7 day 1. This material consisted of CD4+ or CD8+ T cells sorted from blood, taken in a trial of the OX40 agonist ivuxolimab. The sequence came from an adult with an advanced solid tumor such as melanoma, head and neck, liver or kidney cancer. The genes are TRBV10-3 and TRBJ2-1; D might be TRBD2 (5 bases). The CDR3 DNA is TGTGCCAGCAGCAACGGGGATGAGCAGTTCTTC. This codes for CASSNGDEQFF.